The rows below give T cell receptor beta chains drawn from one sample of a study of OX40 agonist ivuxolimab in advanced cancers. TCRdb's copy holds only in-frame clones and misses some; the assay was immunoSEQ multiplex PCR. The table includes about 71,000 clones, roughly 81% detected once. The sample in question was CD4+ or CD8+ T cells sorted from blood, obtained in a trial of the OX40 agonist ivuxolimab. The receptors were sampled from an adult with an advanced solid tumor such as melanoma, head and neck, liver or kidney cancer. Both conserved end residues are part of each CDR3. The D gene is left open where the match is weak. Clone size is given for some rows only: seen once, a few or many times, or a class if the clone is expanded.

v_gene	abundance	j_gene	d_gene	CDR3nt	CDR3aa
TRBV4-1	few	TRBJ2-3	NA	TGCGCCAGCAGCTACCCAGGTAGCACAGATACGCAGTATTTT	CASSYPGSTDTQYF
TRBV11-1	NA	TRBJ2-1	NA	TGTGCCAGCAGCCCCCAGGTGGCAGGGAGTGAGCAGTTCTTC	CASSPQVAGSEQFF
TRBV27	NA	TRBJ2-5	NA	TGTGCCAGCAGTTTAAAGAGAACGACGGAGACCCAGTACTTC	CASSLKRTTETQYF
TRBV2	NA	TRBJ1-2	TRBD1	TGTGCCAGCAGTGAGCGAGGGGTAGGGGGCGGCTACACCTTC	CASSERGVGGGYTF
TRBV10-3	once	TRBJ2-7	TRBD1	TGTGCCATCAGTGAAGGGGGCTGGTCCTACGAGCAGTACTTC	CAISEGGWSYEQYF
TRBV19	NA	TRBJ1-1	NA	TGTGCCAGTAGCTCAGCGAGGCAGACCACTGAAGCTTTCTTT	CASSSARQTTEAFF
TRBV18	NA	TRBJ2-1	NA	TGTGCCAGCTCACCTCCATCCATCAATGAGCAGTTCTTC	CASSPPSINEQFF
TRBV5-4	NA	TRBJ2-7	TRBD1	TGTGCCAGCAGCGAAAAACAGGGGGGCTGGAGCGAGCAGTACTTC	CASSEKQGGWSEQYF
TRBV7-9	NA	TRBJ1-2	TRBD1	TGTGCCAGCAGCCCACAATATACGGGGACAGGGAACTATGGCTACACCTTC	CASSPQYTGTGNYGYTF
TRBV5-1	NA	TRBJ2-1	TRBD2	TGCGCCAGCAGCCTTGGGACTAGCGGGAGGGGGGAGCAGTTCTTC	CASSLGTSGRGEQFF
TRBV4-2	NA	TRBJ2-7	TRBD2	TGTGCCAGCAGCTTGAGGCGGCTAGCGGGAGACGGGAACTACGAGCAGTACTTC	CASSLRRLAGDGNYEQYF
TRBV7-7	NA	TRBJ2-2	TRBD1	TGTGCTAGCAGCACGGGACAGGGTCTTCTGGCCGGGGAGCTGTTTTTT	CASSTGQGLLAGELFF
TRBV5-1	NA	TRBJ1-4	NA	TGCGCCAGCAGTCGGGACCTCTCTAATGAAAAACTGTTTTTT	CASSRDLSNEKLFF
TRBV6-5	NA	TRBJ2-5	TRBD1	TGTGCCAGCAGTAGGACAGGGAGACTTGGGGAGACCCAGTACTTC	CASSRTGRLGETQYF
TRBV29-1	NA	TRBJ2-5	NA	TGCAGCGTTGAAGATCTGACTAGTGGGGAGACCCAGTACTTC	CSVEDLTSGETQYF
TRBV5-4	NA	TRBJ2-7	NA	TGTGCCAGCAGCTTGGACCAACCCCACCCGGGACGCCAATACTCCTACGAGCAGTACTTC	CASSLDQPHPGRQYSYEQYF
TRBV27	NA	TRBJ2-1	NA	TGTGCCAGCGGAATTCAGGGGTCCTACAATGAGCAGTTCTTC	CASGIQGSYNEQFF
TRBV5-1	NA	TRBJ1-6	NA	TGCGCCAGCAGCTCAGGATATCAGAATTCACCCCTCCACTTT	CASSSGYQNSPLHF
TRBV5-4	NA	TRBJ1-2	TRBD1	TGTGCCAGCAGCCCACCGGGACAGGGTCCTGGCTACACCTTC	CASSPPGQGPGYTF
TRBV19	NA	TRBJ1-2	TRBD1	TGTGCCAGGCCCCCCCGGGACAGAAACTATGGCTACACCTTC	CARPPRDRNYGYTF
TRBV9	NA	TRBJ2-3	NA	TGTGCCAGCAGCTCAGGGATTAGCACCACAGATACGCAGTATTTT	CASSSGISTTDTQYF
TRBV5-6	NA	TRBJ1-6	NA	TGTGCCAGCAGCTTGCGAGGTTTTTATAATTCACCCCTCCACTTT	CASSLRGFYNSPLHF